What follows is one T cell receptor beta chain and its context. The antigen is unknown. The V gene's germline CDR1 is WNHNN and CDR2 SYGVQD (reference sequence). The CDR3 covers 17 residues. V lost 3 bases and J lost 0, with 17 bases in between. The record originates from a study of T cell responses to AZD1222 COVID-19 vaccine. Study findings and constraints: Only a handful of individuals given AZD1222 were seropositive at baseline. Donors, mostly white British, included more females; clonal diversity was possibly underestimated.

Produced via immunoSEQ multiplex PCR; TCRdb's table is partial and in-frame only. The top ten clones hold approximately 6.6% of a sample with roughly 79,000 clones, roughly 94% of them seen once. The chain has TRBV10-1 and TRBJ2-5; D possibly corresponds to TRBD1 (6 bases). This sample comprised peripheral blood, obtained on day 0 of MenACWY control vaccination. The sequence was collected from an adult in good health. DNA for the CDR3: TGCGCCAGCAGTGATTCCCTCGGCAGGGGTGACCAAGAGACCCAGTACTTC. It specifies CASSDSLGRGDQETQYF.